The clone carrying this T cell receptor (beta chain) was counted only a few times. The CDR3 length is 15 residues. Germline V gene data show CDR1 as SGHNT and CDR2 as YYREEE (reference sequence). Unmatched junction bases numbered 6, after V lost 4 bases and J lost 3 bases. The source of the sample is a study of blood T cell repertoires in COVID-19. Study summary: Acute and convalescent COVID-19 samples came from the United States, Italy and Spain. The analysed material was cDNA or gDNA that came from T cells, B-cell-depleted T cells, or PBMCs.

How the authors handled the data: From reference gene primer amplification, estimates of nucleated cell counts were derived. TCRdb's table, derived via immunoSEQ multiplex PCR, lists solely in-frame clones and lacks some. The D gene and trimming were derived from the DNA, and the V and J assignments and clone size from that table. The sample records about 70,000 clones, 60% to 80% being singletons. The TCR sequence derives from a woman aged 55-75 years with acute or convalescent COVID-19. V gene TRBV5-4 combines with J gene TRBJ2-2, with 7 bases matching TRBD1. The sequenced material came from peripheral blood. CDR3 residues: CASSLGQRYTGELFF. In nucleotides, the CDR3 is TGTGCCAGCAGCCTGGGACAGCGCTACACCGGGGAGCTGTTTTTT.